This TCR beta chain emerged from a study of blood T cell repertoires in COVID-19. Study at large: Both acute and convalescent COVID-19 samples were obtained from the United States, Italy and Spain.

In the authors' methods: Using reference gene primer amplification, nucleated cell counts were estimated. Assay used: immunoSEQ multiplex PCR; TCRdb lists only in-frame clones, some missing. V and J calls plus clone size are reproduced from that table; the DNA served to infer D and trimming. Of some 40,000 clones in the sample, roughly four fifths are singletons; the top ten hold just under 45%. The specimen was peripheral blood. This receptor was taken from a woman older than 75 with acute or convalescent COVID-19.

CDR3 DNA sequence: TGTGCCAGCAGCAAAAGCGGGTTCTCCTACAATGAGCAGTTCTTC. Its translation is CASSKSGFSYNEQFF. The J gene is TRBJ2-1, the V gene TRBV3-1 (or the pseudogene TRBV3-2); a possible D gene is TRBD2 (6 bases). The CDR3 has 15 amino acids. Germline assignment: CDR1 LGHDT and CDR2 YNNKEL (reference sequence). The V end lost 5 bases, the J end lost 0 bases, and 11 bases lay between the germline ends.